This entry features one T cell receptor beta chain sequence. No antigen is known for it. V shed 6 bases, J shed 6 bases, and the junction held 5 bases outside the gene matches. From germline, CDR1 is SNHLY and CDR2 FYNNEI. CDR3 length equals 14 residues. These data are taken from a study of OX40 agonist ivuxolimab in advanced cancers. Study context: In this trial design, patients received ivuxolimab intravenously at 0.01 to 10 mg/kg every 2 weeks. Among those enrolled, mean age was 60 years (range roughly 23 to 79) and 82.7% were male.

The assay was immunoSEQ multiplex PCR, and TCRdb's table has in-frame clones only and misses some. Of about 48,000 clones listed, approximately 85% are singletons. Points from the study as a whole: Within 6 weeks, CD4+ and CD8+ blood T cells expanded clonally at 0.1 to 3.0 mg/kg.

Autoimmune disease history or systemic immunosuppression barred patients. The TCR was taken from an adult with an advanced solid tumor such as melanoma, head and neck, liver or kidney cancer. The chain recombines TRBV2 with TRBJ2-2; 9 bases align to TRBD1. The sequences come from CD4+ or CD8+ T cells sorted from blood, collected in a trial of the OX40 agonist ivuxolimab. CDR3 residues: CASRTGQGSGELFF. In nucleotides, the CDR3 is TGTGCCAGCAGGACGGGACAGGGCTCCGGGGAGCTGTTTTTT.